The 10 T cell receptor beta chains below were found in one sample sequenced in a study of blood T cell repertoires in COVID-19. Here immunoSEQ multiplex PCR was the method, and the copy in TCRdb shows in-frame clones only, minus some. The sample holds 200,000 or so clones, more than 80% seen once. The source material was peripheral blood. The receptors come from a man younger than 40 with COVID-19, enrolled during active disease.

The chain links TRBV27 to TRBJ2-7; weak D call: TRBD2 (6 bases). CDR1 and CDR2 from the germline V gene are MNHEY and SMNVEV (reference sequence). The CDR3 is 14 amino acids. V gave up 5 bases and J gave up 3 bases, with 14 bases separating them. The DNA for the CDR3 is TGTGCCAGCAGTCCATCTAGCGTTCGCTACGAGCAGTACTTC. This sequence encodes CASSPSSVRYEQYF.

The chain couples TRBV5-6 to TRBJ1-1; 7 bases match TRBD1. The ends lost 5 bases at V and 4 bases at J; junction bases unmatched: 14. Germline CDR1 is SGHDT and CDR2 is YYEEEE. The CDR3 contains 16 residues. CDR3 sequence (DNA): TGTGCCAGCAGACAAACAGGGGTTTTTGTGGGCACTGAAGCTTTCTTT. Translation: CASRQTGVFVGTEAFF.

In DNA, the CDR3 is TGTGCTAGTGGTACCGGGACAGGTAATGAAAAACTGTTTTTT. This sequence encodes CASGTGTGNEKLFF. J is TRBJ1-4 and V is TRBV12-5; 8 bases agree with TRBD1. CDR3 length: 14 residues. Losses at the gene ends were 5 bases for V and 4 bases for J; bases not matched to a gene: 3. Per germline, CDR1 LGHNT and CDR2 FRNRAP.

The chain carries TRBV18 and TRBJ1-1; a possible D gene is TRBD1 (6 bases). This CDR3 spans 13 amino acids. Germline CDR1 reads KGHSH; CDR2 reads LQKENI. Between the trimmed V and J ends, which lost 10 bases and 3 bases, there was a span of 15 bases. CDR3 protein: CAISQGMDTEAFF. The CDR3 DNA reads TGTGCCATCTCTCAGGGGATGGACACTGAAGCTTTCTTT.

This chain joins TRBV2 and TRBJ1-1; possibly TRBD1 for D (6 bases). The V end was cut by 9 bases, the J end by 4 bases, with 18 bases between. The CDR3 contains 14 residues. Germline V CDR1 and CDR2: SNHLY, FYNNEI. The CDR3 coding sequence is TGTGCCAGTCTGAAACAGGGAATGGGCACTGAAGCTTTCTTT. Translating it yields CASLKQGMGTEAFF.

The table lists this clone with a few counts. The J gene is TRBJ2-7, the V gene TRBV5-1; TRBD2 might be the D (5 bases). CDR3 length equals 12 residues. The V gene's germline CDR1 is SGHRS and CDR2 YFSETQ. V lost 1 base and J lost 5, with 7 bases in between. CDR3 protein: CASSLFGNEQYF. The DNA of the CDR3 is TGCGCCAGCAGCTTGTTCGGGAACGAGCAGTACTTC.

The rearrangement links TRBV24-1 to TRBJ2-1; 7 nucleotides line up with TRBD1. Germline CDR1 and CDR2: KGHDR and SFDVKD. J gave up 4 bases and V 2 bases, and 7 bases lay outside the gene matches. The CDR3 has 16 residues. The CDR3 nucleotides are TGTGCCACCAGTGATTCGACAGGGCAGGCTTACAATGAGCAGTTCTTC. Amino acids: CATSDSTGQAYNEQFF.

This clone occurred once. The CDR3, as DNA: TGTGCCAGCAGCGAAACCGGTTGGAGCACAGATACGCAGTATTTT. This sequence encodes CASSETGWSTDTQYF. The V and J genes are TRBV9 and TRBJ2-3; no definite D call. Germline V gene data show CDR1 as SGDLS and CDR2 as YYNGEE. The CDR3 extends over 15 amino acids. The V end lost 3 bases, the J end lost 0 bases, and 11 bases lay between the germline ends.

This chain uses TRBV6-5 with TRBJ2-3; TRBD2 matches 11 bases. With 2 bases clipped from V and 3 bases from J, the junction kept 4 bases outside the gene matches. The CDR3 covers 16 residues. The germline V gene has CDR1 MNHEY and CDR2 SVGAGI. This CDR3 reads CASSYRLAGGTDTQYF. The CDR3 DNA is TGTGCCAGCAGTTACAGGCTAGCGGGGGGTACAGATACGCAGTATTTT.

V usage is TRBV4-1 and J usage is TRBJ1-1; D is undetermined. The CDR3 contains 15 residues. Germline assignment: CDR1 MGHRA and CDR2 YSYEKL. Between the trimmed V and J ends, which lost 4 bases and 4 bases, there was a span of 16 bases. This CDR3 is CASSPMTMGATEAFF. CDR3 bases: TGCGCCAGCAGCCCTATGACTATGGGTGCCACTGAAGCTTTCTTT.